The TCR beta chain described here comes from a study of Graves' ophthalmopathy and Graves' hyperthyroidism. Excluded were patients with other autoimmune diseases, uncontrolled infections, pregnancy or lactation. CDR3 regions of TCR beta were amplified from RNA transcripts. RT-PCR was first run with HTBI primers, then multiplex PCR in a second round. TCRdb redid the calling of the multiplex PCR reads with MiXCR, one entry per CDR3 protein. The table lists hundreds of thousands of distinct CDR3 sequences, approximately 21% of them singletons. V was clipped by 6 bases and J by 7 bases, with 15 bases between them. The CDR3 runs 13 residues.

Sequences were obtained from peripheral blood. The V gene is TRBV12-3 or TRBV12-4, the J gene TRBJ1-1, with D possibly being TRBD1 (6 bases). This clonotype originated in a young woman with stable Graves' hyperthyroidism. Some clones in this sample may be carry-over from other donors' samples. The CDR3 region is CASRTDSTGEAFF. The CDR3 coding sequence is TGTGCCAGCAGGACGGACAGCACAGGTGAAGCTTTCTTT.